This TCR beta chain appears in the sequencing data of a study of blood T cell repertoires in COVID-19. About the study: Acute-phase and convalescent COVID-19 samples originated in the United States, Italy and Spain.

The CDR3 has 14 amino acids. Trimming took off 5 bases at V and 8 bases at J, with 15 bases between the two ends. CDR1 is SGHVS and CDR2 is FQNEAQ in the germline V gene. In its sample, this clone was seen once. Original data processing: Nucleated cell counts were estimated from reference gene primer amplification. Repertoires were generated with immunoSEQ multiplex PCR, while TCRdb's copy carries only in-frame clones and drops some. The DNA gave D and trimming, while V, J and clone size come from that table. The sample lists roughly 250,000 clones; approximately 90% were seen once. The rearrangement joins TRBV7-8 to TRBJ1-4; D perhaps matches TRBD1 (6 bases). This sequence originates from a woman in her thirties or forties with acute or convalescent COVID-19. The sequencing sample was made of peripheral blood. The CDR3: CASSEGGGLEKLFF. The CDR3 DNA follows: TGTGCCAGCAGCGAGGGGGGGGGTCTGGAAAAACTGTTTTTT.